The 30 T cell receptor beta chains reported below all come from one sample, sequenced in a study of blood T cell repertoires in COVID-19. TCRdb's copy holds only in-frame clones and misses some; the assay was immunoSEQ multiplex PCR. This table holds around 200,000 clones, 84% found once. Sequenced input: peripheral blood. The receptors derive from a human donor in a cohort sampled during active COVID-19.

The chain combines TRBV28 with TRBJ2-7, with 9 nucleotides matching TRBD1. The ends lost 6 bases at V and 2 bases at J; junction bases unmatched: 8. Germline lookup yields CDR1 MDHEN and CDR2 SYDVKM. The CDR3 spans 15 residues. CDR3 coding DNA: TGTGCCAGCAGCATGTGGGGGGACAGGGCCTACGAGCAGTACTTC. Residues: CASSMWGDRAYEQYF.

The chain employs TRBV5-1 and TRBJ2-1, with TRBD2 matching 7 bases. The CDR3 totals 13 residues. Trimming at V came to 7 bases and at J to 7 bases, leaving 8 bases not matched to a gene. Germline V gene lookup returns CDR1 SGHRS and CDR2 YFSETQ. The CDR3 sequence is CASGLGGENEQFF. For the CDR3, the DNA is TGCGCCAGCGGACTAGGTGGGGAAAATGAGCAGTTCTTC.

This chain joins TRBV5-4 and TRBJ2-3; TRBD2 matches 8 bases. This CDR3 is built from 14 residues. Germline V gene sequence: CDR1 SGHNT, CDR2 YYREEE (reference sequence). V dropped 6 bases and J dropped 0; count of bases not matched to a gene: 3. DNA for the CDR3: TGTGCCAGCACCAAGCGGGGGAGCACAGATACGCAGTATTTT. It specifies CASTKRGSTDTQYF.

This chain connects TRBV4-1 to TRBJ1-1; 7 nucleotides agree with TRBD1. This CDR3 spans 15 amino acids. Germline V CDR1 and CDR2: MGHRA, YSYEKL. Unmatched junction bases numbered 6, after V lost 4 bases and J lost 1 base. The CDR3 loop is CASSPRTGENTEAFF. CDR3 coding DNA: TGCGCCAGCAGCCCCAGGACAGGAGAGAACACTGAAGCTTTCTTT.

The V gene is TRBV7-2, the J gene TRBJ1-5, with a possible D match to TRBD1 (6 bases). CDR3 length equals 14 residues. Germline V CDR1 and CDR2: SGHTA, FQGNSA. V lost 5 bases to trimming and J lost 2 bases, with 10 bases between them. The CDR3 spells CASSLRQGNQPQHF. The DNA of the CDR3 is TGTGCCAGCAGCCTCCGACAGGGCAATCAGCCCCAGCATTTT.

The chain carries TRBV4-2 and TRBJ2-1, with 11 bases fitting TRBD2. The trim removed 3 bases at V and 5 bases at J, leaving 3 bases unmatched. This CDR3 is 15 amino acids long. From germline, CDR1 is LGHNA and CDR2 YNFKEQ. This CDR3 is CASSHIAGGHNEQFF. The CDR3 DNA reads TGTGCCAGCAGCCATATAGCGGGGGGGCACAATGAGCAGTTCTTC.

The rearrangement links TRBV25-1 to TRBJ1-2; TRBD1 agrees at 9 bases. V gave up 8 bases and J gave up 5 bases; unmatched junction bases: 3. Germline-derived CDR1 and CDR2 are MGHDK and SYGVNS. The CDR3 spans 12 residues. The CDR3 DNA sequence: TGTGCCAGCCGGGACAGGGCTTATGGCTACACCTTC. It is translated as CASRDRAYGYTF.

Remarks on this clone: The same CDR3 is also encoded by other DNA sequences in this sample. This sequence joins TRBV5-4 and TRBJ1-2; D not resolved. Per germline, CDR1 SGHNT and CDR2 YYREEE (reference sequence). This CDR3 region has 15 residues. V was pared by 1 base and J by 8 bases, with 18 bases between. DNA of the CDR3: TGTGCCAGCAGCTTGAAATTATACGAGGGAGGAGGCTACACCTTC. Protein sequence: CASSLKLYEGGGYTF. The full variable domain, completed using reference TRBV5-4 and TRBJ1-2, is ETGVTQSPTHLIKTRGQQVTLRCSSQSGHNTVSWYQQALGQGPQFIFQYYREEENGRGNFPPRFSGLQFPNYSSELNVNALELDDSALYLCASSLKLYEGGGYTFGSGTRLTVV.

The table lists this clone with a few counts. This chain links TRBV9 with TRBJ1-6; 7 positions match TRBD1. V was clipped by 4 bases and J by 14 bases; unmatched bases: 9. Germline V gene lookup returns CDR1 SGDLS and CDR2 YYNGEE. CDR3 length: 13 amino acids. Here the CDR3 reads CASSQQGLDALHF. CDR3 DNA sequence: TGTGCCAGCAGCCAACAGGGGCTGGACGCCCTCCACTTT.

The rearrangement links TRBV2 to TRBJ2-7; 10 bases are a match to TRBD2. The CDR3 has 14 amino acids. Germline-derived CDR1 and CDR2 are SNHLY and FYNNEI. V trimming: 4 bases; J trimming: 3 bases; junction bases outside the gene matches: 3. Here the CDR3 DNA reads TGTGCCAGCAGTGGGGTAGCGGGGGGCTACGAGCAGTACTTC. Its protein product is CASSGVAGGYEQYF.

The V gene is TRBV3-1 (or the pseudogene TRBV3-2), the J gene TRBJ2-3; 8 nucleotides align to TRBD2. The CDR3 has 19 amino acids. CDR1 and CDR2 from the germline V gene are LGHDT and YNNKEL (reference sequence). The ends lost 4 bases at V and 0 bases at J; junction bases unmatched: 15. The CDR3 is CASSPAGGPGFLSTDTQYF. The CDR3 bases are TGTGCCAGCAGCCCTGCGGGGGGTCCGGGCTTCTTAAGCACAGATACGCAGTATTTT.

V is TRBV13 and J is TRBJ2-7, with D hard to call. With 5 bases removed from V and 2 bases from J, the gap between germline ends came to 10 bases. The CDR3 consists of 13 residues. Per the germline V gene, CDR1 is PRHDT and CDR2 is FYEKMQ (reference sequence). The CDR3 here is CASSVSSAYEQYF. DNA of the CDR3: TGTGCCAGCAGCGTTAGTTCGGCCTACGAGCAGTACTTC.

The chain employs TRBV5-1 and TRBJ2-3, with D possibly being TRBD1 (6 bases). The CDR3 contains 12 residues. Per germline, CDR1 SGHRS and CDR2 YFSETQ. V was cut by 0 bases and J by 9 bases, with 8 bases left in between. This chain's CDR3 is CASSLGQVTQYF. CDR3 in DNA: TGCGCCAGCAGCTTGGGACAGGTCACGCAGTATTTT.

The chain uses TRBV2 and TRBJ1-1; D is undetermined. V lost 4 bases and J 3 bases, leaving 27 bases between the germline ends. CDR1 is SNHLY and CDR2 is FYNNEI in the germline V gene. The CDR3 has 19 amino acids. The DNA for the CDR3 is TGTGCCAGCAGTGTCTCGGTTTACATCACTGACGCGGGTCACACTGAAGCTTTCTTT. Protein product: CASSVSVYITDAGHTEAFF. The full variable domain, with the rest looked up from reference TRBV2 and TRBJ1-1, is EPEVTQTPSHQVTQMGQEVILRCVPISNHLYFYWYRQILGQKVEFLVSFYNNEISEKSEIFDDQFSVERPDGSNFTLKIRSTKLEDSAMYFCASSVSVYITDAGHTEAFFGQGTRLTVV.

This clone is a singleton in its sample. The chain employs TRBV6-2 or TRBV6-3 and TRBJ2-3; TRBD2 matches 13 bases. CDR1 and CDR2 from the germline V gene are MNHEY and SVGEGT. J was trimmed by 3 bases and V by 5 bases; bases with no gene match: 2. This CDR3 is 15 amino acids long. CDR3 loop: CASSVGLAGTDTQYF. The CDR3 DNA reads TGTGCCAGCAGTGTGGGACTAGCGGGGACAGATACGCAGTATTTT.

The chain carries TRBV6-5 and TRBJ1-2; 7 bases fit TRBD1. Per germline, CDR1 MNHEY and CDR2 SVGAGI. The CDR3 covers 12 residues. V shed 10 bases and J 6 bases; nucleotides not matched to a gene: 8. This chain's CDR3 is CATQQGLDGYTF. CDR3 DNA sequence: TGTGCCACGCAACAGGGGTTGGATGGCTACACCTTC.

In nucleotides, the CDR3 is TGTGCCAGCAGCTTACGGGGGGCGAGCTCTGGAAACACCATATATTTT. Translating it yields CASSLRGASSGNTIYF. This chain links TRBV7-9 with TRBJ1-3; weak D call: TRBD1 (6 bases). CDR1 is SEHNR and CDR2 is FQNEAQ in the germline V gene (reference sequence). V was trimmed by 2 bases and J by 0 bases, leaving 11 bases between them. This CDR3 is 16 amino acids long. The whole variable domain, remainder taken from reference TRBV7-9 and TRBJ1-3, is DTGVSQNPRHKITKRGQNVTFRCDPISEHNRLYWYRQTLGQGPEFLTYFQNEAQLEKSRLLSDRFSAERPKGSFSTLEIQRTEQGDSAMYLCASSLRGASSGNTIYFGEGSWLTVV.

The chain is built from TRBV30 and TRBJ1-6, with 7 bases identical to TRBD1. CDR1 GTSNPN and CDR2 SVGIG come from the germline V gene (reference sequence). CDR3 length equals 13 residues. V was clipped by 4 bases and J by 7 bases; unmatched bases: 4. The CDR3 region has the DNA TGTGCCTGGACCGAGGACAGGAATTCACCCCTCCACTTT. Amino acids: CAWTEDRNSPLHF. Combining the CDR3 with reference TRBV30 and TRBJ1-6 gives the whole variable domain SQTIHQWPATLVQPVGSPLSLECTVEGTSNPNLYWYRQAAGRGLQLLFYSVGIGQISSEVPQNLSASRPQDRQFILSSKKLLLSDSGFYLCAWTEDRNSPLHFGNGTRLTVT.

Details on this clone: Other DNA sequences of this sample code for an identical CDR3. This chain uses TRBV5-4 with TRBJ2-7; maybe TRBD1 (6 bases). V lost 0 bases and J 0 bases, leaving 10 bases between the germline ends. This CDR3 spans 15 amino acids. The germline CDR1 and CDR2 sequences are SGHNT and YYREEE (reference sequence). The CDR3 is CASSLGQGSSYEQYF. Written as DNA, the CDR3 is TGTGCCAGCAGCTTGGGGCAGGGGAGCTCCTACGAGCAGTACTTC.

This clone occurred a few times. V and J are TRBV7-2 and TRBJ2-7; D is unresolved. V lost 5 bases, J lost 2 bases, and 7 bases lay in between. CDR1 SGHTA and CDR2 FQGNSA come from the germline V gene. This CDR3 is built from 12 residues. The CDR3 coding sequence is TGTGCCAGCAGCCTCCCGGCCTACGAGCAGTACTTC. It codes for CASSLPAYEQYF.

The chain carries TRBV19 and TRBJ1-4; unclear D gene. CDR3 length: 14 residues. CDR1 LNHDA and CDR2 SQIVND come from the germline V gene (reference sequence). The V gene lost 3 bases and the J gene lost 8 bases, with 13 bases spanning the gap. The CDR3 sequence is CASSIVSSGEKLFF. CDR3 coding DNA: TGTGCCAGTAGTATCGTCTCCTCGGGGGAAAAACTGTTTTTT.

This chain uses TRBV27 with TRBJ1-4; TRBD1 matches 9 bases. The CDR3 length is 18 residues. V shed 3 bases, J shed 8 bases, and the junction held 16 bases outside the gene matches. Germline values: CDR1 MNHEY, CDR2 SMNVEV (reference sequence). CDR3 region: CASSFGSRRATGGEKLFF. CDR3 DNA sequence: TGTGCCAGCAGTTTTGGGTCTCGCCGGGCGACAGGGGGAGAAAAACTGTTTTTT.

The chain recombines TRBV5-4 with TRBJ1-2, with D maybe TRBD1 (6 bases). CDR1 is SGHNT and CDR2 is YYREEE in the germline V gene (reference sequence). The CDR3 covers 15 residues. V lost 4 bases and J lost 4, with 17 bases in between. The CDR3 is CASSPRGAVGYGYTF. In nucleotides, the CDR3 is TGTGCCAGCAGCCCCCGGGGGGCTGTAGGCTATGGCTACACCTTC.

This clone was counted a few times. The chain uses TRBV7-3 and TRBJ1-1; tentatively, D is TRBD1 (6 bases). V lost 9 bases, J lost 1 base, and 15 bases lay in between. Germline loops: CDR1 SGHTA, CDR2 FQGTGA. This CDR3 is 14 amino acids long. This CDR3 is CASAPGHSNTEAFF. The CDR3 DNA is TGTGCCAGTGCCCCGGGACATTCGAACACTGAAGCTTTCTTT.

CDR3 amino acids: CASSSLSGTVKGYTF. CDR3 nucleotides: TGTGCCAGTAGCTCACTTTCCGGGACAGTAAAGGGCTACACCTTC. This chain uses TRBV19 with TRBJ1-2, with 7 bases fitting TRBD1. This CDR3 is built from 15 residues. With V trimmed by 6 bases and J by 8 bases, 15 bases remained unmatched. Germline CDR1 and CDR2: LNHDA and SQIVND (reference sequence). Complete variable domain (other parts from reference TRBV19 and TRBJ1-2): DGGITQSPKYLFRKEGQNVTLSCEQNLNHDAMYWYRQDPGQGLRLIYYSQIVNDFQKGDIAEGYSVSREKKESFPLTVTSAQKNPTAFYLCASSSLSGTVKGYTFGSGTRLTVV.

The J gene is TRBJ2-3, the V gene TRBV3-1 (or the pseudogene TRBV3-2); 7 bases match TRBD2. The CDR3 has 15 amino acids. The germline CDR1 and CDR2 sequences are LGHDT and YNNKEL (reference sequence). The ends lost 4 bases at V and 4 bases at J; junction bases unmatched: 8. CDR3 sequence reads: CASSPGTSDADTQYF. For the CDR3, the DNA is TGTGCCAGCAGCCCGGGAACTAGCGACGCAGATACGCAGTATTTT.

This sequence joins TRBV5-1 and TRBJ2-1, with TRBD1 matching over 9 bases. CDR3 length: 17 residues. Trimming removed 3 bases from V and 6 bases from J; junction bases left unmatched: 13. From germline, CDR1 is SGHRS and CDR2 YFSETQ. The chain's CDR3 is CASSSGVWDRDGNEQFF. Written as DNA, the CDR3 is TGCGCCAGCAGCTCCGGAGTCTGGGACAGGGACGGCAATGAGCAGTTCTTC.

The V call is TRBV9, the J call TRBJ1-6; the D gene is possibly TRBD1 (5 bases). This CDR3 comprises 16 residues. V gave up 0 bases and J gave up 5 bases, with 12 bases separating them. CDR1 SGDLS and CDR2 YYNGEE come from the germline V gene. The CDR3 DNA reads as TGTGCCAGCAGCGTAGGGGGGGGATACAATAATTCACCCCTCCACTTT. Translation gives CASSVGGGYNNSPLHF.

Only one count was recorded for this clone. The chain has TRBV4-1 and TRBJ2-6; 9 bases align to TRBD1. Unmatched junction bases numbered 10, after V lost 1 base and J lost 3 bases. The CDR3 runs to 19 residues. CDR1 is MGHRA and CDR2 is YSYEKL in the germline V gene. The CDR3 sequence: CASSQGIQGALIGANVLTF. CDR3 nucleotides: TGCGCCAGCAGCCAAGGAATACAGGGGGCGTTAATTGGGGCCAACGTCCTGACTTTC.

This chain uses TRBV30 with TRBJ1-5, with D maybe TRBD1 (5 bases). V lost 0 bases and J 2 bases, leaving 14 bases between the germline ends. This CDR3 has 16 residues. Germline CDR1 is GTSNPN and CDR2 is SVGIG (reference sequence). CDR3 coding DNA: TGTGCCTGGAGTGTACGACAAGGGGTGGGCAATCAGCCCCAGCATTTT. This codes for CAWSVRQGVGNQPQHF. The whole variable domain, remainder taken from reference TRBV30 and TRBJ1-5, is SQTIHQWPATLVQPVGSPLSLECTVEGTSNPNLYWYRQAAGRGLQLLFYSVGIGQISSEVPQNLSASRPQDRQFILSSKKLLLSDSGFYLCAWSVRQGVGNQPQHFGDGTRLSIL.